What follows are 18 T cell receptor beta chains derived from one specimen sequenced in a study of T cells in tuberculosis. The repertoire was sequenced with immunoSEQ multiplex PCR; TCRdb's copy has only in-frame clones and lacks some. Among roughly 34,000 clones listed, approximately 90% were seen once. The sequencing input was PBMCs. Receptors originate from a donor aged 10-30 years with latent tuberculosis or without tuberculosis infection. Some clones in this sample may be carry-over from other donors' samples.

V and J are TRBV5-4 and TRBJ2-6; 12 bases fit TRBD1. Germline V gives CDR1 SGHNT, CDR2 YYREEE (reference sequence). Trimming took 4 bases from V and 4 from J; bases not matched to a gene: 9. This CDR3 is 18 amino acids long. DNA of the CDR3: TGTGCCAGCAGCCCCGGGACAGGGGGCGCGGGCGGGGCCAACGTCCTGACTTTC. Amino acid sequence: CASSPGTGGAGGANVLTF.

The rearrangement joins TRBV2 to TRBJ1-6; TRBD1 matches 7 bases. This CDR3 spans 18 amino acids. Germline V gives CDR1 SNHLY, CDR2 FYNNEI. Trimming removed 1 base from V and 1 base from J; junction bases left unmatched: 7. The CDR3 spells CASSEDFRGQSYNSPLHF. The CDR3 region has the DNA TGTGCCAGCAGTGAAGATTTTAGGGGGCAGTCCTATAATTCACCCCTCCACTTT.

The V gene is TRBV7-6, the J gene TRBJ2-3, with D possibly matching TRBD2 (5 bases). This CDR3 is built from 15 residues. From germline, CDR1 is SGHVS and CDR2 FNYEAQ. Trimming stripped 1 base from V and 0 bases from J, with 8 bases between. This CDR3 is CASSLVDSSTDTQYF. CDR3 DNA: TGTGCCAGCAGCTTAGTGGACTCCAGCACAGATACGCAGTATTTT.

The chain joins TRBV4-1 to TRBJ2-2, with 9 bases identical to TRBD2. The junction had 9 bases not matched to a gene; V was cut back by 3 bases and J by 4 bases. Germline CDR1 is MGHRA and CDR2 is YSYEKL. This CDR3 has 17 amino acids. CDR3 bases: TGCGCCAGCAGCCACGTTTCTAGCGGGAAGTTCACCGGGGAGCTGTTTTTT. Its translation: CASSHVSSGKFTGELFF.

This chain connects TRBV27 to TRBJ1-2, with D possibly being TRBD1 (5 bases). From germline, CDR1 is MNHEY and CDR2 SMNVEV (reference sequence). The CDR3 sequence is 12 residues long. The V gene lost 5 bases and the J gene lost 5 bases, with 9 bases spanning the gap. Here the CDR3 reads CASSPGTYGYTF. CDR3 DNA: TGTGCCAGCAGTCCCGGGACTTATGGCTACACCTTC.

This clone was seen only once. The chain joins TRBV5-5 to TRBJ1-4, with D tentatively TRBD1 (5 bases). The ends were cut back, 0 bases at V and 7 bases at J, with 13 bases in the middle. The CDR3 runs to 15 residues. Germline V gene data show CDR1 as SGHKS and CDR2 as YYEKEE (reference sequence). The CDR3 region has the DNA TGTGCCAGCAGCTTGGTTGGGGCCGGGAGTGAAAAACTGTTTTTT. Translating gives CASSLVGAGSEKLFF.

The chain is built from TRBV6-5 and TRBJ1-6; TRBD1 agrees at 7 bases. With 0 bases clipped from V and 14 bases from J, the junction kept 10 bases outside the gene matches. This CDR3 has 15 residues. CDR1 is MNHEY, CDR2 SVGAGI, per germline. The CDR3 nucleotides read TGTGCCAGCAGTTACTCGCGGGACAGCTCAAGAACCCTCCACTTT. Residues: CASSYSRDSSRTLHF.

This clone came up once. V is TRBV6-1 and J is TRBJ2-3, with TRBD1 matching over 7 bases. The length of the CDR3 is 16 residues. V shed 3 bases and J 1 base; nucleotides not matched to a gene: 7. Germline CDR1 is MNHNS and CDR2 is SASEGT. CDR3 protein: CASSEGTAPRTDTQYF. The CDR3 DNA reads TGTGCCAGCAGTGAGGGGACAGCTCCCCGCACAGATACGCAGTATTTT.

V and J are TRBV30 and TRBJ1-2, with a weak D call TRBD1 (6 bases). The germline V gene encodes CDR1 GTSNPN and CDR2 SVGIG (reference sequence). Trimming cost V 2 bases and J 0 bases, with 10 bases left between them. The CDR3 has 14 residues. The CDR3 sequence: CAWSSDRTNYGYTF. CDR3 coding DNA: TGTGCCTGGAGTTCCGACAGGACTAACTATGGCTACACCTTC.

This chain joins TRBV4-1 and TRBJ2-7; no firm D call. From germline, CDR1 is MGHRA and CDR2 YSYEKL. This CDR3 comprises 12 residues. The V gene lost 4 bases and the J gene lost 7 bases, with 11 bases spanning the gap. The CDR3 here is CASSPPFGEQYF. Here the CDR3 DNA reads TGCGCCAGCAGCCCCCCCTTCGGGGAGCAGTACTTC.

The CDR3 DNA reads as TGTGCCAGCAGCAAAGGGGCGGGGGCCTTCTACGAGCAGTACTTC. Its protein product is CASSKGAGAFYEQYF. The V gene is TRBV9, the J gene TRBJ2-7; D is possibly TRBD2 (7 bases). Germline assignment: CDR1 SGDLS and CDR2 YYNGEE. The CDR3 runs 15 residues. V shed 4 bases and J shed 3 bases, with 17 bases lying between them.

The genes are TRBV7-9 and TRBJ1-1; weak D call: TRBD1 (5 bases). Per germline, CDR1 SEHNR and CDR2 FQNEAQ (reference sequence). The CDR3 sequence is 17 residues long. V was cut by 0 bases and J by 1 base, with 15 bases left in between. As DNA, the CDR3 is TGTGCCAGCAGCTTAGCTAGGGGTGGGGCAACGAACACTGAAGCTTTCTTT. As protein: CASSLARGGATNTEAFF.

The chain joins TRBV6-1 to TRBJ1-2, with D perhaps TRBD1 (5 bases). The V gene's germline CDR1 is MNHNS and CDR2 SASEGT. V dropped 9 bases and J dropped 5 bases, with 16 bases sitting between them. The CDR3 runs 13 residues. This CDR3 is CASARDSGYGYTF. The CDR3 nucleotides read TGTGCCAGTGCCCGGGACTCCGGTTATGGCTACACCTTC.

The chain has TRBV9 and TRBJ2-1; a weak D match, TRBD2 (5 bases). The germline V gene encodes CDR1 SGDLS and CDR2 YYNGEE. V was cut by 4 bases and J by 6 bases, with 20 bases left in between. The CDR3 extends over 16 amino acids. As DNA, the CDR3 is TGTGCCAGCAGCCCCCGGGGAACCCGGGTAGTCAATGAGCAGTTCTTC. It encodes CASSPRGTRVVNEQFF.

The chain couples TRBV10-2 to TRBJ2-7; 7 bases align to TRBD1. In germline, CDR1 is WSHSY, CDR2 SAAADI. The CDR3 spans 12 residues. V gave up 10 bases and J gave up 5 bases; unmatched junction bases: 8. This CDR3 reads CATADRVHEQYF. CDR3 bases: TGCGCCACCGCCGACAGGGTCCACGAGCAGTACTTC.

V gene TRBV25-1 combines with J gene TRBJ1-1, with D unclear. Germline CDR1 MGHDK, CDR2 SYGVNS. Trimming left V 8 bases short and J 6 bases short, with 28 bases between. This CDR3 has 17 amino acids. The CDR3 DNA sequence: TGTGCCAGCGACCCCGGACCCACGGTAGGGAGGTTCGCTGAAGCTTTCTTT. Translated: CASDPGPTVGRFAEAFF.

The V and J genes are TRBV9 and TRBJ1-2, with a tentative D call TRBD1 (6 bases). Trimming left V 6 bases short and J 4 bases short, with 22 bases between. Germline loops: CDR1 SGDLS, CDR2 YYNGEE. This CDR3 comprises 16 residues. DNA of the CDR3: TGTGCCAGCAACCCTTTGGCGGGGGGCGCGATCTATGGCTACACCTTC. Its protein is CASNPLAGGAIYGYTF.

The count of this clone is one. The chain carries TRBV5-8 and TRBJ1-2, with 10 bases lining up with TRBD1. The J segment lost 4 bases and the V segment lost 1 base, leaving 10 bases of the junction unmatched. This CDR3 contains 17 residues. Germline CDR1 is SGHTS and CDR2 is YDEGEE. CDR3 DNA sequence: TGTGCCAGCAGCTTGACAAGGACAGGGGGTAGGGGCTATGGCTACACCTTC. It yields the protein CASSLTRTGGRGYGYTF.